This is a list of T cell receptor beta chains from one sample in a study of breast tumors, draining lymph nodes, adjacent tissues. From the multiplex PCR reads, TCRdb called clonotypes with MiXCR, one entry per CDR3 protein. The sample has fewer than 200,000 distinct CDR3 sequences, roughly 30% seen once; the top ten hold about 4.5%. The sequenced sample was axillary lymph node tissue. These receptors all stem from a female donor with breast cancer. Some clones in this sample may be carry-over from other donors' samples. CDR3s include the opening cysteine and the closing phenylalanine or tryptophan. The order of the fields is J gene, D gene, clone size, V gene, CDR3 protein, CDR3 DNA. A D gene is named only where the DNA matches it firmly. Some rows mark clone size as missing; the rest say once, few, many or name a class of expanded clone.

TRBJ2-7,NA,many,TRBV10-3,CAITGSFSYEQYF,TGTGCCATCACGGGCTCCTTTTCCTACGAGCAGTACTTC
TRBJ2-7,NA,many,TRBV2,CASRLPSGTWSSYEQYF,TGTGCCAGCAGGCTCCCCTCCGGGACGTGGAGCTCCTACGAGCAGTACTTC
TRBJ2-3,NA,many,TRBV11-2,CASSLLSPSTDTQYF,TGTGCCAGCAGCTTACTTAGTCCAAGCACAGATACGCAGTATTTT
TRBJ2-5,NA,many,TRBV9,CASSAGGPSVETQYF,TGTGCCAGCAGCGCCGGAGGGCCCTCTGTGGAGACCCAGTACTTC
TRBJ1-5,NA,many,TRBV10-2,CASTRDSNQPQHF,TGCGCCAGCACCCGGGACAGCAATCAGCCCCAGCATTTT
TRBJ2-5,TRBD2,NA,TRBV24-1,CATSARDPGRTETQYF,TGTGCCACCAGTGCTAGAGATCCCGGGAGGACAGAGACCCAGTACTTC
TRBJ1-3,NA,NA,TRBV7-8,CASSLGSANTIYF,TGTGCCAGCAGCTTAGGTTCGGCGAACACCATATATTTT
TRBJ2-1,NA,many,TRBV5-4,CASRGAGAHDNEQFF,TGTGCCAGCAGGGGAGCAGGGGCGCACGACAATGAGCAGTTCTTC
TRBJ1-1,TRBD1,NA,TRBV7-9,CASSIWTGNTEAFF,TGTGCCAGCAGCATCTGGACAGGGAACACTGAAGCTTTCTTT
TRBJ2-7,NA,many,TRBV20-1,CSASQQTYEQYF,TGCAGTGCTAGTCAACAGACCTACGAGCAGTACTTC
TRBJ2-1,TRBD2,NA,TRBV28,CASSAHPGLAVLEQFF,TGTGCCAGCAGTGCCCATCCGGGACTAGCGGTTCTTGAGCAGTTCTTC
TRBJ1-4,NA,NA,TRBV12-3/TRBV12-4,CASSLSQGEKLFF,TGTGCCAGCAGTTTATCGCAGGGTGAAAAACTGTTTTTT
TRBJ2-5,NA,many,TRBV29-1,CSVPSETQYF,TGCAGCGTTCCCTCGGAGACCCAGTACTTC
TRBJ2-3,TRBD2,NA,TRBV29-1,CSVDLSGGGNEQYF,TGCAGCGTTGATCTTAGCGGGGGTGGCAATGAGCAGTATTTT
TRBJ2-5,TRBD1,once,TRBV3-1,CASNQDWDRGETQYF,TGTGCCAGCAACCAAGATTGGGACAGGGGGGAGACCCAGTACTTC
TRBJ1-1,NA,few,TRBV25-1,CASSEFSAEAFF,TGTGCCAGCAGTGAATTTTCGGCTGAAGCTTTCTTT
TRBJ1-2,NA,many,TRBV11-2,CASSLGQGWETGYTF,TGTGCCAGCAGCTTAGGTCAGGGATGGGAAACTGGCTACACCTTC
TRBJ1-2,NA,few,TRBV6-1,CASSHRQSLGYTF,TGTGCCAGCAGTCACCGTCAAAGTCTAGGCTACACCTTC
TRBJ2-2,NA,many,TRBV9,CASSVAGGTGELFF,TGTGCCAGCAGCGTAGCAGGCGGCACCGGGGAGCTGTTTTTT